This T cell receptor beta chain was recovered during a study of blood T cell repertoires in COVID-19. Background on the study: Specimens from acute and convalescent COVID-19 originated in the United States, Italy and Spain. T cells, B-cell-depleted T cells, or PBMCs supplied cDNA or gDNA.

Authors' methods: Using reference gene primer amplification, nucleated cell counts were estimated. Profiling relied on immunoSEQ multiplex PCR, and the TCRdb table lists in-frame clones only, not all of them. V and J calls and clone size come straight from that table; D and trimming were deduced from the DNA. The sample contains approximately 410,000 clones, roughly 88% of which appear only once. This CDR3 region has 13 residues. The germline V gene encodes CDR1 DFQATT and CDR2 SNEGSKA (reference sequence). Trimming pared 3 bases from V and 5 bases from J, leaving 13 bases between. The sequence derives from a woman in her twenties or thirties with active or convalescent COVID-19. Source material: peripheral blood. The chain couples TRBV20-1 to TRBJ1-1; no definite D call. CDR3 sequence: CSASGRSRTEAFF. The CDR3 bases are TGCAGTGCTAGTGGGCGGAGTCGGACTGAAGCTTTCTTT.